A selection of T cell receptor beta chains follows, all from one sample in a study of PD-1 blockade in mismatch repair-deficient tumors. Here immunoSEQ multiplex PCR was the method, and the copy in TCRdb shows in-frame clones only, minus some. The data contain more than 40,000 clones, 81% of them singletons. The sample was peripheral blood, taken about 20 weeks after starting pembrolizumab. These receptors all come from an adult with mismatch repair-deficient cancer. The CDR3 runs from the conserved cysteine through the conserved F or W. A D gene is named only where the DNA matches it firmly. Not every row has a clone size; where given, it reads once, few, many or a size class.

abundance	d_gene	v_gene	j_gene	CDR3aa	CDR3nt
.	.	TRBV15	TRBJ2-1	CATSRDLGYYNEQFF	TGTGCCACCAGCAGAGACCTAGGGTACTACAATGAGCAGTTCTTC
.	.	TRBV9	TRBJ2-2	CASSDQRNTNTGELFF	TGTGCCAGCAGCGACCAGCGGAATACGAACACCGGGGAGCTGTTTTTT
.	.	TRBV6-5	TRBJ2-7	CASSRLQGYEQYF	TGTGCCAGCAGTAGGTTGCAAGGGTACGAGCAGTACTTC
once	.	TRBV14	TRBJ2-1	CASSQDGSPNNEQFF	TGTGCCAGCAGCCAAGATGGGAGTCCAAATAATGAGCAGTTCTTC
.	.	TRBV5-1	TRBJ1-5	CASKEGTSNQPQHF	TGCGCCAGTAAAGAGGGAACTAGCAATCAGCCCCAGCATTTT
.	TRBD2	TRBV4-3	TRBJ2-1	CASSQDGGLAGAANEQFF	TGCGCCAGCAGCCAAGATGGGGGACTAGCGGGAGCGGCGAATGAGCAGTTCTTC
.	TRBD2	TRBV4-3	TRBJ2-3	CASSRTLAGVTDTQYF	TGCGCCAGCAGCCGAACACTAGCGGGGGTCACAGATACGCAGTATTTT
.	.	TRBV15	TRBJ1-1	CATSRDRGTEAFF	TGTGCCACCAGCAGAGATCGAGGCACTGAAGCTTTCTTT
.	.	TRBV7-2	TRBJ2-1	CASSLRRTNEQFF	TGTGCCAGCAGCTTAAGGCGAACGAATGAGCAGTTCTTC
.	.	TRBV7-3	TRBJ2-6	CASSLTGTVNSGANVLTF	TGTGCCAGCAGCTTAACTGGGACTGTTAATTCTGGGGCCAACGTCCTGACTTTC
.	.	TRBV2	TRBJ1-2	CASSVGRVMGGYTF	TGTGCCAGCAGTGTCGGCAGAGTTATGGGTGGCTACACCTTC
.	.	TRBV11-3	TRBJ1-2	CASSSPGTKSENF	TGTGCCAGCAGCTCACCCGGGACAAAAAGCGAAAACTTC
.	.	TRBV11-1	TRBJ2-1	CASSYIGGSNEQFF	TGTGCCAGCAGTTATATTGGGGGAAGCAATGAGCAGTTCTTC
.	.	TRBV11-1	TRBJ1-2	CASSSGGLQANYGYTF	TGTGCCAGCAGCTCGGGCGGATTGCAAGCTAACTATGGCTACACCTTC
.	.	TRBV29-1	TRBJ1-4	CSVAREGEKLFF	TGCAGCGTTGCCAGGGAGGGTGAAAAACTGTTTTTT
.	TRBD1	TRBV7-2	TRBJ1-1	CASSLEQGVGTEAFF	TGTGCCAGCAGCTTAGAACAGGGGGTCGGCACTGAAGCTTTCTTT
.	.	TRBV29-1	TRBJ1-4	CSGGEANEKLFF	TGCAGCGGGGGGGAGGCTAATGAAAAACTGTTTTTT
.	.	TRBV29-1	TRBJ1-3	CSAQGFSGNTIYF	TGCAGCGCCCAGGGCTTCTCTGGAAACACCATATATTTT
.	.	TRBV7-3	TRBJ1-2	CASSSFDGGLYNYGYTF	TGTGCCAGCAGCTCGTTTGACGGGGGACTCTATAACTATGGCTACACCTTC
.	.	TRBV2	TRBJ2-1	CASRLRERWVFDEQFF	TGTGCCAGCAGGCTAAGGGAGCGTTGGGTTTTCGATGAGCAGTTCTTC
.	TRBD2	TRBV10-3	TRBJ2-3	CAISERRESTDTQYF	TGTGCCATCAGTGAGCGGCGGGAGTCCACAGATACGCAGTATTTT
.	.	TRBV4-1	TRBJ1-3	CASSQDLGSGNTIYF	TGCGCCAGCAGCCAAGATCTGGGGTCGGGAAACACCATATATTTT
.	TRBD2	TRBV27	TRBJ2-3	CASSRLAGGSGTQYF	TGTGCCAGCAGCAGACTAGCGGGAGGGTCGGGTACGCAGTATTTT
.	.	TRBV12-2	TRBJ1-1	CASRLETGGTEAFF	TGTGCAAGTCGCTTAGAGACAGGGGGCACTGAAGCTTTCTTT
.	.	TRBV7-9	TRBJ2-7	CASSLGRSYEQYF	TGTGCCAGCAGCTTGGGACGGTCCTACGAGCAGTACTTC
.	.	TRBV6-5	TRBJ2-7	CASSYDGNLGEQYF	TGTGCCAGCAGTTACGACGGGAACCTAGGCGAGCAGTACTTC
.	TRBD2	TRBV19	TRBJ2-7	CASSTAGDEQYF	TGTGCCAGTAGTACAGCGGGAGACGAGCAGTACTTC
once	.	TRBV10-1	TRBJ1-5	CASGDRLDQPQHF	TGCGCCAGCGGTGACAGGTTGGATCAGCCCCAGCATTTT
once	TRBD1	TRBV6-1	TRBJ1-1	CASTPRGGQAEAFF	TGTGCCAGCACCCCGCGGGGAGGACAGGCGGAAGCTTTCTTT
.	.	TRBV5-1	TRBJ2-1	CASSVRPDPKVYNEQFF	TGCGCCAGCAGCGTACGACCGGACCCCAAGGTATACAATGAGCAGTTCTTC
once	.	TRBV5-1	TRBJ1-5	CASSFFGGAEQPQHF	TGCGCCAGCAGCTTTTTCGGGGGGGCGGAACAGCCCCAGCATTTT
.	.	TRBV21-1	TRBJ2-7	CASSKGPGGEYEQYF	TGTGCCAGCAGCAAAGGCCCAGGGGGCGAATACGAGCAGTACTTC
.	TRBD2	TRBV14	TRBJ2-3	CASSRKAGVVSDTQYF	TGTGCCAGCAGCCGAAAAGCGGGAGTAGTCTCAGATACGCAGTATTTT
.	.	TRBV11-3	TRBJ2-7	CASSRSGYEQYF	TGTGCCAGCAGCCGGAGTGGTTACGAGCAGTACTTC
.	.	TRBV14	TRBJ2-7	CASSQAAEQYF	TGTGCCAGCAGCCAGGCCGCCGAGCAGTACTTC
.	.	TRBV4-1	TRBJ2-6	CASSQDQGSGANVLTF	TGCGCCAGCAGCCAAGATCAGGGCTCTGGGGCCAACGTCCTGACTTTC
.	.	TRBV11-2	TRBJ1-5	CASSPGGQPQHF	TGTGCCAGCAGCCCGGGAGGGCAGCCCCAGCATTTT
.	TRBD1	TRBV14	TRBJ2-3	CASSRDRGADTQYF	TGTGCCAGCAGCCGGGACAGGGGGGCGGATACGCAGTATTTT
.	.	TRBV19	TRBJ2-5	CASRSRGNQETQYF	TGTGCCAGTAGGAGTCGTGGGAACCAAGAGACCCAGTACTTC
.	TRBD1	TRBV28	TRBJ1-2	CASSFFDRDYGYTF	TGTGCCAGCAGTTTCTTTGACAGGGACTATGGCTACACCTTC
many	.	TRBV5-1	TRBJ2-7	CASSLSGGTSYEQYF	TGCGCCAGCAGCTTAAGTGGGGGAACCTCCTACGAGCAGTACTTC
.	.	TRBV7-2	TRBJ2-1	CASSLVGGEQFF	TGTGCCAGCAGCTTAGTGGGGGGAGAGCAGTTCTTC
once	TRBD1	TRBV19	TRBJ1-5	CASSEQGTGQPQHF	TGTGCCAGTAGTGAACAGGGGACAGGACAGCCCCAGCATTTT
.	TRBD2	TRBV9	TRBJ2-1	CASSLGGLAGVAEQFF	TGTGCCAGCAGCCTTGGAGGACTAGCGGGAGTAGCTGAGCAGTTCTTC
.	TRBD2	TRBV28	TRBJ2-7	CASTLQREGYEQYF	TGTGCCAGCACCCTCCAGCGGGAGGGGTACGAGCAGTACTTC
.	.	TRBV15	TRBJ1-5	CATSPGGGGQPQHF	TGTGCCACCAGTCCGGGGGGGGGCGGGCAGCCCCAGCATTTT
.	.	TRBV5-4	TRBJ1-1	CASSRGPPQNTEAFF	TGTGCCAGCAGCCGGGGACCTCCCCAAAACACTGAAGCTTTCTTT